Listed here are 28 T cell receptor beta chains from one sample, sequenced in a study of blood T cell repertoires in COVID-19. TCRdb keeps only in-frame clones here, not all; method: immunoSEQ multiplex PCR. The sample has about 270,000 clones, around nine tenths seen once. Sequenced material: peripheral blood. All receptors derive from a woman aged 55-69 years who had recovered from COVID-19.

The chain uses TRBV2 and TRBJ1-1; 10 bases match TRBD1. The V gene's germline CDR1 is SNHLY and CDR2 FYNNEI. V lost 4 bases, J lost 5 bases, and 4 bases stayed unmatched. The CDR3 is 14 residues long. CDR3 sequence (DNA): TGTGCCAGCAGTGGACAGGGGGCTGAGACTGAAGCTTTCTTT. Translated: CASSGQGAETEAFF.

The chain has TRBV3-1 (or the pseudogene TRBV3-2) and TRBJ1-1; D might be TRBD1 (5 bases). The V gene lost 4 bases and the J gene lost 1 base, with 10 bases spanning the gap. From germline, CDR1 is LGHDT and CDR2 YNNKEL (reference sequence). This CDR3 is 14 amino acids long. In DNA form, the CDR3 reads TGTGCCAGCAGCCGTGGCAGGGCGAACACTGAAGCTTTCTTT. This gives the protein CASSRGRANTEAFF.

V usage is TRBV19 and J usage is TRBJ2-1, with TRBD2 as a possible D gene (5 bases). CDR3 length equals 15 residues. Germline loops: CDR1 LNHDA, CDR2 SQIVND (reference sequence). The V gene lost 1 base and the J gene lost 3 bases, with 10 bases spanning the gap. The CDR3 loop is CASSIGLAHYNEQFF. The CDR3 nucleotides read TGTGCCAGTAGTATAGGGTTAGCGCACTACAATGAGCAGTTCTTC.

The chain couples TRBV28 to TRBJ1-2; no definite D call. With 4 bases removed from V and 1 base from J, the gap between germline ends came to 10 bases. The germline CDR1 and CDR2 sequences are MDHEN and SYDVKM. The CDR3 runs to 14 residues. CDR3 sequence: CASSSYTVNYGYTF. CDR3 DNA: TGTGCCAGCAGTTCCTACACAGTTAACTATGGCTACACCTTC.

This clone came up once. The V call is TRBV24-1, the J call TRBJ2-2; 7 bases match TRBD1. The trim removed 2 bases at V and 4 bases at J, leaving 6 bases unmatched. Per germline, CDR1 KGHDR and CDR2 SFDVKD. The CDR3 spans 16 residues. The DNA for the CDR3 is TGTGCCACCAGTGATTCGATGACAGGGCCCACCGGGGAGCTGTTTTTT. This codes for CATSDSMTGPTGELFF.

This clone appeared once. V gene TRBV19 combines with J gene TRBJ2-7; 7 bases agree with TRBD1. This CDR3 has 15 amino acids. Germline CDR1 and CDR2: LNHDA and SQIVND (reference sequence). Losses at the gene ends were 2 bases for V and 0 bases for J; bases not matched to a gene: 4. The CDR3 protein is CASSIRDSSSYEQYF. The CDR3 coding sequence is TGTGCCAGTAGTATACGGGACAGTAGCTCCTACGAGCAGTACTTC.

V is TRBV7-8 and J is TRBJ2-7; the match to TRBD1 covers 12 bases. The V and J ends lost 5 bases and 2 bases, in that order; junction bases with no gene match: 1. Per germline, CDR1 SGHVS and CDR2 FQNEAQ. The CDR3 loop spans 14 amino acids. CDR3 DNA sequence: TGTGCCAGCAGCAGGGACAGGGGGCCCTACGAGCAGTACTTC. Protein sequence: CASSRDRGPYEQYF. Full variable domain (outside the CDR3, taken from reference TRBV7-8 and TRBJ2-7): GAGVSQSPRYKVAKRGQDVALRCDPISGHVSLFWYQQALGQGPEFLTYFQNEAQLDKSGLPSDRFFAERPEGSVSTLKIQRTQQEDSAVYLCASSRDRGPYEQYFGPGTRLTVT.

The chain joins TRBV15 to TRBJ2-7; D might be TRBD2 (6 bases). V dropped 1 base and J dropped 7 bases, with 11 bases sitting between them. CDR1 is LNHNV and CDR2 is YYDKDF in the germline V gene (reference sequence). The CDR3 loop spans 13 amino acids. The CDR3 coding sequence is TGTGCCACCAGCAGAGTCCTAGCGCAGGAGCAGTACTTC. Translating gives CATSRVLAQEQYF.

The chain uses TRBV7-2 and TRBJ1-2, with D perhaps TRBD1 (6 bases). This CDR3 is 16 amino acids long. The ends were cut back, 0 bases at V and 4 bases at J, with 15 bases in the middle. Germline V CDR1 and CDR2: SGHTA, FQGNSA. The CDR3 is CASSLAWTETIYGYTF. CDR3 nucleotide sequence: TGTGCCAGCAGCTTAGCGTGGACAGAGACGATCTATGGCTACACCTTC.

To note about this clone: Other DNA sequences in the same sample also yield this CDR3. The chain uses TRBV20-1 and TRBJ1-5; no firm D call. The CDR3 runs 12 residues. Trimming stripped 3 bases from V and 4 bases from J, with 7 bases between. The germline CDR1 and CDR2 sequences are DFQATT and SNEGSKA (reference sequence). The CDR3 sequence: CSASRSNQPQHF. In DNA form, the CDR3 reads TGCAGTGCTAGTCGTTCGAATCAGCCCCAGCATTTT.

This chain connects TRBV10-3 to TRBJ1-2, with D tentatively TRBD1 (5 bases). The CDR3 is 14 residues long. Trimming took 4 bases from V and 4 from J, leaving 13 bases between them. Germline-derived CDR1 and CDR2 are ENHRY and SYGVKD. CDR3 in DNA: TGTGCCATCAGTGGCGGGGGAGCGGCCTATGGCTACACCTTC. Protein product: CAISGGGAAYGYTF.

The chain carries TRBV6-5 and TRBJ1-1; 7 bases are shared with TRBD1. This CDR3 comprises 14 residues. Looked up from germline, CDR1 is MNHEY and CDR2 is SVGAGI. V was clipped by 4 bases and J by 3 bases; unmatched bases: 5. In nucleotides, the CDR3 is TGTGCCAGCAGTTTCGGCAGGGGGGACACTGAAGCTTTCTTT. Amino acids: CASSFGRGDTEAFF.

Here the CDR3 reads CASSEPGLQETQYF. CDR3 in DNA: TGTGCCAGCAGTGAGCCGGGTCTCCAAGAGACCCAGTACTTC. The rearrangement joins TRBV6-1 to TRBJ2-5, with D uncertain. This CDR3 comprises 14 residues. V dropped 3 bases and J dropped 1 base, with 9 bases sitting between them. The germline gives CDR1 MNHNS, CDR2 SASEGT.

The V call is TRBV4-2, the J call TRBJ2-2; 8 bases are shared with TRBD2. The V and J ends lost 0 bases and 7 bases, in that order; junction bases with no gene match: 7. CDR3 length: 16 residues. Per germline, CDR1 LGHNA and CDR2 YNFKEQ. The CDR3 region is CASSQDIGGADGELFF. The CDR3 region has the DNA TGTGCCAGCAGCCAAGATATCGGGGGGGCGGACGGGGAGCTGTTTTTT.

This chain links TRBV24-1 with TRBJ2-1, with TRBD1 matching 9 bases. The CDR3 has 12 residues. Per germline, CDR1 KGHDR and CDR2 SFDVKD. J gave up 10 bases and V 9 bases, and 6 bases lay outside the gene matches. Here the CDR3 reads CATGTGTAEQFF. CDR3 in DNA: TGTGCCACCGGGACAGGGACAGCGGAGCAGTTCTTC.

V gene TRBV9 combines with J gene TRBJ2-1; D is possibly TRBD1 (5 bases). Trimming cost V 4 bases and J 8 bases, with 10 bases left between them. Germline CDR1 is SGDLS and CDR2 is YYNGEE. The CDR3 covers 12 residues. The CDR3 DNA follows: TGTGCCAGCAGCAAAGGGGAATATGAGCAGTTCTTC. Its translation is CASSKGEYEQFF.

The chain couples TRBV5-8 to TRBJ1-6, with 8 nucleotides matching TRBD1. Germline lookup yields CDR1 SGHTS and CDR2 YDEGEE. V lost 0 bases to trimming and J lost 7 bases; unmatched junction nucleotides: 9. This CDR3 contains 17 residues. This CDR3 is CASSLDLWTGHNSPLHF. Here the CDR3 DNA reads TGTGCCAGCAGCTTGGACCTCTGGACAGGGCACAATTCACCCCTCCACTTT.

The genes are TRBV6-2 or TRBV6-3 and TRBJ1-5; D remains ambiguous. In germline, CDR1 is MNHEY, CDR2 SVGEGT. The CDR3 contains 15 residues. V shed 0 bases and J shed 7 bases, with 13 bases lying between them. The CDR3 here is CASSYSWPPAQPQHF. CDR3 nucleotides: TGTGCCAGCAGTTACTCTTGGCCACCTGCCCAGCCCCAGCATTTT.

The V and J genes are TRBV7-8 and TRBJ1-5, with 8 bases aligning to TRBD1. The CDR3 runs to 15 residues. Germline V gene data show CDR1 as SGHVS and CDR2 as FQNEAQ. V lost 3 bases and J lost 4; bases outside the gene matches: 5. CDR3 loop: CASSFRQGSNQPQHF. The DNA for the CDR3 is TGTGCCAGCAGCTTTCGACAGGGGAGTAATCAGCCCCAGCATTTT.

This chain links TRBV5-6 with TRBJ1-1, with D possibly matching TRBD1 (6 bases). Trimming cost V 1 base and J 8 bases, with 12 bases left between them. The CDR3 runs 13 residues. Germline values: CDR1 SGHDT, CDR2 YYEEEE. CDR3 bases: TGTGCCAGCAGCTTGTCAGGGGCTTTCGAAGCTTTCTTT. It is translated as CASSLSGAFEAFF.

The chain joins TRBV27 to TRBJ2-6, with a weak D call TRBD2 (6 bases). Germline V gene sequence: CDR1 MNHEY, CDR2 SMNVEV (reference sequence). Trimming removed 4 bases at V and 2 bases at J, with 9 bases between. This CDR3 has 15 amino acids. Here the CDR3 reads CASSSPGAGANVLTF. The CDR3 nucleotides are TGTGCCAGCAGTTCTCCGGGGGCTGGGGCCAACGTCCTGACTTTC.

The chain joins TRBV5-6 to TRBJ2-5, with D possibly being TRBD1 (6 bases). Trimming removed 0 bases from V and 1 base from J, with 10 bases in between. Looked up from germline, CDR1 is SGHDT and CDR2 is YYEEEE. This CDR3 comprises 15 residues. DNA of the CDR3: TGTGCCAGCAGCTTGGGGTACAGGGCCCAAGAGACCCAGTACTTC. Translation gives CASSLGYRAQETQYF.

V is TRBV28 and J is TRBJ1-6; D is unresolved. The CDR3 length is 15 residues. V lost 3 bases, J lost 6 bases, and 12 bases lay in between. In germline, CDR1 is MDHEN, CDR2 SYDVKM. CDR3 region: CASSLGRPRNSPLHF. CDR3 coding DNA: TGTGCCAGCAGTTTGGGCAGGCCTCGTAATTCACCCCTCCACTTT.

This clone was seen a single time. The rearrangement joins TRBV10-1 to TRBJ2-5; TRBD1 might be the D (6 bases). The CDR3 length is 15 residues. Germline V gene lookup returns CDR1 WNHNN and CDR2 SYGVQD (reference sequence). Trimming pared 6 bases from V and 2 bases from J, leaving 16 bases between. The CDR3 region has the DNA TGCGCCAGCAGAGTGGGGTTTCAGGGGCAAGAGACCCAGTACTTC. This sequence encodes CASRVGFQGQETQYF.

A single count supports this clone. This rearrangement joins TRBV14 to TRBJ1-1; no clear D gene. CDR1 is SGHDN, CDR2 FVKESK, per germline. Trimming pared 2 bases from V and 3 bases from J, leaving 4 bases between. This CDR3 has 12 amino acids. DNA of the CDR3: TGTGCCAGCAGCCAATCTTACACTGAAGCTTTCTTT. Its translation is CASSQSYTEAFF.

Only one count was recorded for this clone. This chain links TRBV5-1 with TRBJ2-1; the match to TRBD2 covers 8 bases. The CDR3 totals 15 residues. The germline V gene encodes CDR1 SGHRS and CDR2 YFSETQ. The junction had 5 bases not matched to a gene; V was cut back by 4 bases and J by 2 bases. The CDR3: CASSLSGETYNEQFF. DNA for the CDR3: TGCGCCAGCAGCCTTAGCGGGGAGACCTACAATGAGCAGTTCTTC. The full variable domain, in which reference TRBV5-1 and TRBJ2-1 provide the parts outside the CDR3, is KAGVTQTPRYLIKTRGQQVTLSCSPISGHRSVSWYQQTPGQGLQFLFEYFSETQRNKGNFPGRFSGRQFSNSRSEMNVSTLELGDSALYLCASSLSGETYNEQFFGPGTRLTVL.

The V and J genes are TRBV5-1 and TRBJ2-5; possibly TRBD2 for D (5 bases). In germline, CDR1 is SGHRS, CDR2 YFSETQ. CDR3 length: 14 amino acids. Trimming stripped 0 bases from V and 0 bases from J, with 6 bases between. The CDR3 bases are TGCGCCAGCAGCTTGGGACTAAACCAAGAGACCCAGTACTTC. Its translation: CASSLGLNQETQYF.

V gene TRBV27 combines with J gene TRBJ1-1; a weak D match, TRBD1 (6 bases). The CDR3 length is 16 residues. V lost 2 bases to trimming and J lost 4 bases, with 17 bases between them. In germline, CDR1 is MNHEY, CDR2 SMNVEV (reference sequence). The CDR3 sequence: CASSLGPGGRVTEAFF. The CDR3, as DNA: TGTGCCAGCAGTTTAGGGCCGGGGGGGCGAGTCACTGAAGCTTTCTTT.